This TCR beta chain was recorded in a study of OX40 agonist ivuxolimab in advanced cancers. About the study: Ivuxolimab is an agonistic anti-OX40 (CD134) antibody, and patients were treated with it. Partial responses, seen in three patients, involved one hepatocellular carcinoma and two cutaneous melanomas. Findings and limits, study-wide: Some patients who did not respond also had low normalized T-cell clonal expansion.

Comments on this clone: The antigen remains undetermined.

Data came from immunoSEQ multiplex PCR; TCRdb stores just in-frame clones and leaves some out. The table includes some 90,000 clones, around nine tenths detected once. Samples were taken at baseline and on day 1 of cycles 4 and 7. V was trimmed by 2 bases and J by 6 bases, leaving 5 bases between them. The CDR3 extends over 12 amino acids. Germline CDR1 SGHNT, CDR2 YYREEE (reference sequence). Sequences were derived from CD4+ or CD8+ T cells sorted from blood, sampled in a trial of the OX40 agonist ivuxolimab. The receptor comes from an adult with an advanced solid tumor such as melanoma, head and neck, liver or kidney cancer. The chain has TRBV5-4 and TRBJ2-2; D gene unclear. The CDR3 bases are TGTGCCAGCAGCTTATACGCCGGGGAGCTGTTTTTT. Translation: CASSLYAGELFF. Filled out from reference TRBV5-4 and TRBJ2-2, the complete variable domain reads ETGVTQSPTHLIKTRGQQVTLRCSSQSGHNTVSWYQQALGQGPQFIFQYYREEENGRGNFPPRFSGLQFPNYSSELNVNALELDDSALYLCASSLYAGELFFGEGSRLTVL.